Each of the 23 T cell receptor beta chains below was sequenced from the same sample in a study of T cells after yellow fever vaccination. TCRdb re-called the 5' RACE reads with MiXCR, one entry per CDR3 protein. The sample includes about 150,000 distinct CDR3 sequences, 6.6% of them seen just once. Source: CD4+ T cells sorted from PBMCs, taken 10 days after the yellow fever booster vaccination. The receptors stem from a man aged 30 to 39 who received the YFV17D yellow fever vaccine.

The rearrangement joins TRBV18 to TRBJ2-5; the match to TRBD1 covers 8 bases. Germline V gives CDR1 KGHSH, CDR2 LQKENI. Trimming took 3 bases from V and 7 from J; bases not matched to a gene: 7. The CDR3 has 14 residues. The CDR3 loop reads CASSPDREEGTQYF. CDR3 in DNA: TGTGCCAGCTCACCGGACAGGGAGGAGGGGACCCAGTACTTC.

This clonotype was picked up many times. V is TRBV20-1 and J is TRBJ2-3, with 12 bases matching TRBD2. Unmatched junction bases numbered 1, after V lost 6 bases and J lost 0 bases. Germline loops: CDR1 DFQATT, CDR2 SNEGSKA (reference sequence). CDR3 length equals 14 residues. The CDR3 bases are TGCAGTGCAGGACTAGCGGGGAGCACAGATACGCAGTATTTT. It translates to CSAGLAGSTDTQYF.

This clonotype appeared a few times. The chain couples TRBV20-1 to TRBJ1-6; 9 bases are a match to TRBD1. The V segment lost 6 bases and the J segment 9 bases; nucleotides outside the gene matches: 9. Per the germline V gene, CDR1 is DFQATT and CDR2 is SNEGSKA (reference sequence). CDR3 length equals 14 residues. In DNA, the CDR3 is TGCAGTGCAAATACAGGGGGCGATGGTTCACCCCTCCACTTT. Its translation is CSANTGGDGSPLHF.

This clonotype occurred many times. The chain couples TRBV29-1 to TRBJ2-7; the D call may be TRBD1 or TRBD2 (5 bases each). CDR1 and CDR2 (germline): SQVTM, ANQGSEA. This CDR3 has 12 residues. V dropped 4 bases and J dropped 4 bases, with 11 bases sitting between them. CDR3: CSVVRDGYEQYF. CDR3 bases: TGCAGCGTTGTTAGGGACGGTTACGAGCAGTACTTC.

This clonotype was found many times. The V and J genes are TRBV6-2 or TRBV6-3 and TRBJ2-1, with 13 bases fitting TRBD2. This CDR3 contains 20 residues. The germline V gene has CDR1 MNHEY and CDR2 SVGEGT. V lost 2 bases, J lost 5 bases, and 15 bases stayed unmatched. CDR3 protein: CASSYGRVRTSGRSDNEQFF. The DNA for the CDR3 is TGTGCCAGCAGTTACGGTCGAGTACGGACTAGCGGGAGATCGGACAATGAGCAGTTCTTC.

The table lists this clonotype with many counts. The chain couples TRBV11-2 to TRBJ2-1, with D possibly TRBD2 on 6 matching bases. Germline V gene data show CDR1 as SGHAT and CDR2 as FQNNGV. Trimming took 5 bases from V and 0 from J, leaving 23 bases between them. The CDR3 contains 19 residues. The CDR3 DNA reads as TGTGCCAGCAGCCGCCGGACCCTTAGCGGTGGAATCTCCTACAATGAGCAGTTCTTC. It yields the protein CASSRRTLSGGISYNEQFF.

This clonotype has ten or more counts. The rearrangement links TRBV6-5 to TRBJ2-1; 11 bases align to TRBD2. Per the germline V gene, CDR1 is MNHEY and CDR2 is SVGAGI. CDR3 length: 18 residues. Trimming took 0 bases from V and 7 from J; bases not matched to a gene: 11. The CDR3 bases are TGTGCCAGCAGTTACTCATCTATTTCCCTAGCGGGAGGAAATGAGCAGTTCTTC. Residues: CASSYSSISLAGGNEQFF.

In this sample, this clonotype turned up a few times. The chain's CDR3 is CSARDPAQGGDTQYF. CDR3 DNA: TGCAGTGCTAGAGATCCAGCACAGGGAGGAGATACGCAGTATTTT. The chain has TRBV20-1 and TRBJ2-3; D tentatively reads TRBD1 or TRBD2 (6 bases each). CDR1 DFQATT and CDR2 SNEGSKA come from the germline V gene (reference sequence). V lost 0 bases and J 5 bases, leaving 15 bases between the germline ends. The CDR3 is made up of 15 amino acids.

The table lists this clonotype with many counts. The genes are TRBV2 and TRBJ1-2; D may be TRBD1 (6 bases). Germline V gene data show CDR1 as SNHLY and CDR2 as FYNNEI. V lost 0 bases and J 2 bases, leaving 10 bases between the germline ends. The CDR3 runs to 15 residues. CDR3 amino acids: CASSEAGGLNYGYTF. CDR3 nucleotide sequence: TGTGCCAGCAGTGAAGCAGGGGGGCTCAACTATGGCTACACCTTC.

In its sample, this clonotype was seen many times. The gene calls are TRBV2 and TRBJ2-1, with 11 bases fitting TRBD2. The V segment lost 7 bases and the J segment 8 bases; nucleotides outside the gene matches: 7. Germline V gene lookup returns CDR1 SNHLY and CDR2 FYNNEI. The CDR3 length is 14 residues. The CDR3 nucleotides are TGTGCCAGCATTTTAGGACTAGCGGGCTATGAGCAGTTCTTC. It translates to CASILGLAGYEQFF.

The sample holds many counts of this clonotype. The chain combines TRBV7-2 with TRBJ2-5; no reliable D call. This CDR3 has 13 amino acids. Germline V gene lookup returns CDR1 SGHTA and CDR2 FQGNSA. V lost 1 base and J lost 5, with 8 bases in between. CDR3 protein: CASSLVSRETQYF. CDR3 DNA: TGTGCCAGCAGCTTAGTTAGCCGGGAGACCCAGTACTTC.

This clonotype was observed many times. The chain couples TRBV7-2 to TRBJ2-7; TRBD2 matches at 10 bases. CDR3 length equals 14 residues. The V gene end was trimmed by 5 bases and the J gene end by 2 bases; junction bases not matched to a gene: 3. CDR1 is SGHTA, CDR2 FQGNSA, per germline. Written as DNA, the CDR3 is TGTGCCAGCAGCCTGACTAGCGGGCCCTACGAGCAGTACTTC. Its protein is CASSLTSGPYEQYF. Filled out from reference TRBV7-2 and TRBJ2-7, the complete variable domain reads GAGVSQSPSNKVTEKGKDVELRCDPISGHTALYWYRQSLGQGLEFLIYFQGNSAPDKSGLPSDRFSAERTGGSVSTLTIQRTQQEDSAVYLCASSLTSGPYEQYFGPGTRLTVT.

This sequence joins TRBV18 and TRBJ2-7, with 9 bases identical to TRBD1. Germline V gene sequence: CDR1 KGHSH, CDR2 LQKENI. The CDR3 has 15 amino acids. V gave up 4 bases and J gave up 0 bases; unmatched junction bases: 4. The CDR3 loop is CASSRQGVYSYEQYF. In DNA, the CDR3 is TGTGCCAGCTCACGACAGGGGGTGTACTCCTACGAGCAGTACTTC. The full variable domain, in which reference TRBV18 and TRBJ2-7 provide the parts outside the CDR3, is NAGVMQNPRHLVRRRGQEARLRCSPMKGHSHVYWYRQLPEEGLKFMVYLQKENIIDESGMPKERFSAEFPKEGPSILRIQQVVRGDSAAYFCASSRQGVYSYEQYFGPGTRLTVT.

This clonotype has at least ten counts. This chain links TRBV20-1 with TRBJ2-7, with 7 bases lining up with TRBD2. From germline, CDR1 is DFQATT and CDR2 SNEGSKA (reference sequence). The CDR3 runs 13 residues. The CDR3 DNA follows: TGCAGCGCAGAGACTAGCCCCACCTACGAGCAGTACTTC. This codes for CSAETSPTYEQYF.

This clonotype was seen many times. This chain uses TRBV3-1 with TRBJ2-3; D is undetermined. The CDR3 runs 12 residues. V was pared by 4 bases and J by 5 bases, with 7 bases between. Germline V lookup: CDR1 LGHDT, CDR2 YNNKEL (reference sequence). CDR3 loop: CASSPLGDTQYF. As DNA, the CDR3 is TGTGCCAGCAGCCCTCTAGGAGATACGCAGTATTTT.

This clonotype has ten or more counts. The rearrangement uses TRBV29-1 and TRBJ2-2; D tentatively fits TRBD1 or TRBD2 (5 bases each). The germline V gene encodes CDR1 SQVTM and CDR2 ANQGSEA. Between the trimmed V and J ends, which lost 7 bases and 5 bases, there was a span of 11 bases. The CDR3 is made up of 12 amino acids. The CDR3 DNA reads as TGCAGCGGAGGGACCGGAACCGGGGAGCTGTTTTTT. It codes for CSGGTGTGELFF.

This clonotype appeared a few times. The genes are TRBV11-3 and TRBJ2-2; no reliable D call. V lost 3 bases and J lost 2, with 7 bases in between. Germline CDR1 SGHNT, CDR2 YENEEA. The CDR3 covers 14 residues. The CDR3 coding sequence is TGTGCCAGCAGCTTTGCGGAAAACACCGGGGAGCTGTTTTTT. It is translated as CASSFAENTGELFF.

This clonotype has ten or more counts. This rearrangement joins TRBV18 to TRBJ2-1; 7 nucleotides line up with TRBD2. J was trimmed by 3 bases and V by 3 bases; bases with no gene match: 8. The CDR3 totals 16 residues. CDR1 and CDR2 (germline): KGHSH, LQKENI. Written as DNA, the CDR3 is TGTGCCAGCTCACCTTTCCTAGCGGATCGCTACAATGAGCAGTTCTTC. This codes for CASSPFLADRYNEQFF. Based on the CDR3 plus reference TRBV18 and TRBJ2-1, the full variable domain is NAGVMQNPRHLVRRRGQEARLRCSPMKGHSHVYWYRQLPEEGLKFMVYLQKENIIDESGMPKERFSAEFPKEGPSILRIQQVVRGDSAAYFCASSPFLADRYNEQFFGPGTRLTVL.

Many counts were recorded for this clonotype. The chain uses TRBV7-9 and TRBJ2-1, with D perhaps given as TRBD1 or TRBD2 (5 bases each). Germline lookup yields CDR1 SEHNR and CDR2 FQNEAQ (reference sequence). This CDR3 contains 13 residues. V was pared by 7 bases and J by 8 bases, with 15 bases between. The DNA for the CDR3 is TGTGCCAGCACCCAACGGGGCCGGGATGAGCAGTTCTTC. This encodes CASTQRGRDEQFF.

This clonotype turned up a few times. The V call is TRBV11-2, the J call TRBJ1-1; D uncertain. CDR1 is SGHAT and CDR2 is FQNNGV in the germline V gene. This CDR3 comprises 12 residues. V dropped 4 bases and J dropped 1 base, with 4 bases sitting between them. DNA of the CDR3: TGTGCCAGCAGCTGGGCGAACACTGAAGCTTTCTTT. Encoded protein: CASSWANTEAFF.

The chain uses TRBV18 and TRBJ2-1, with D uncertain. Germline V lookup: CDR1 KGHSH, CDR2 LQKENI. Between the trimmed V and J ends, which lost 6 bases and 5 bases, there was a span of 14 bases. The CDR3 covers 14 residues. This chain's CDR3 is CASSYSGFNNEQFF. The CDR3 nucleotides read TGTGCCAGCTCCTACTCAGGCTTCAACAATGAGCAGTTCTTC.

This clonotype was detected many times. The genes are TRBV20-1 and TRBJ1-1; D not certain. CDR1 is DFQATT and CDR2 is SNEGSKA in the germline V gene (reference sequence). The V end lost 1 base, the J end lost 3 bases, and 6 bases lay between the germline ends. This CDR3 region has 12 residues. The CDR3 DNA reads as TGCAGTGCTAGAGTATCGTACACTGAAGCTTTCTTT. Translating gives CSARVSYTEAFF.

The chain links TRBV7-2 to TRBJ2-7; no reliable D call. The V gene lost 1 base and the J gene lost 2 bases, with 3 bases spanning the gap. The CDR3 extends over 12 amino acids. Germline CDR1 and CDR2: SGHTA and FQGNSA. The CDR3 DNA follows: TGTGCCAGCAGCTTAGTCCCCTACGAGCAGTACTTC. It codes for CASSLVPYEQYF.